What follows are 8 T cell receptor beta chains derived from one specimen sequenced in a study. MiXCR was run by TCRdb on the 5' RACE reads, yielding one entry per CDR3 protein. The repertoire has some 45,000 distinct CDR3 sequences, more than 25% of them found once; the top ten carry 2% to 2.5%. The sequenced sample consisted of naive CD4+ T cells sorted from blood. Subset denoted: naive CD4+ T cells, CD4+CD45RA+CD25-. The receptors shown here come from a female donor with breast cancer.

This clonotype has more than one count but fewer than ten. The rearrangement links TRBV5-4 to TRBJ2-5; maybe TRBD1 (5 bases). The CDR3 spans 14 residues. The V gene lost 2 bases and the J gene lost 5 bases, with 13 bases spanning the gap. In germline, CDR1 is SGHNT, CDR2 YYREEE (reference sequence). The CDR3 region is CASSLAGSRETQYF. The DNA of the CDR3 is TGTGCCAGCAGCTTAGCAGGGTCGAGGGAGACCCAGTACTTC. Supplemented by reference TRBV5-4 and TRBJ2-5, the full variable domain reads ETGVTQSPTHLIKTRGQQVTLRCSSQSGHNTVSWYQQALGQGPQFIFQYYREEENGRGNFPPRFSGLQFPNYSSELNVNALELDDSALYLCASSLAGSRETQYFGPGTRLLVL.

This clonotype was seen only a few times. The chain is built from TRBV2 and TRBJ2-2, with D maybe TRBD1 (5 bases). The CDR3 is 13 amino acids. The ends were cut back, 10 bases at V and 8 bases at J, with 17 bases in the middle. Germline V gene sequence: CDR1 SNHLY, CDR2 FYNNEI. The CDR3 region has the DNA TGTGCCACCCAGTCGGACAAGCCTGGGGAGCTGTTTTTT. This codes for CATQSDKPGELFF.

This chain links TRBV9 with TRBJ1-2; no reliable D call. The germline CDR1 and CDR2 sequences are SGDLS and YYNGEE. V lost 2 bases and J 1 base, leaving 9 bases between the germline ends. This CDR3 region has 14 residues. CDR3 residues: CASSVSDGNYGYTF. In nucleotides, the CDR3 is TGTGCCAGCAGCGTTTCGGACGGTAACTATGGCTACACCTTC.

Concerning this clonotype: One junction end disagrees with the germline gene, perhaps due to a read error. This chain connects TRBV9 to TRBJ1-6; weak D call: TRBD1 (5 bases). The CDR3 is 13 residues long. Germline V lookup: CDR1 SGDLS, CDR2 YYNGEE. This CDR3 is CASTRDENSPFHF. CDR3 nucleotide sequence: TGTGCCAGCACCCGGGACGAGAACTCACCCTTCCACTTT.

This CDR3 is CASSSGGGRSPLHF. For the CDR3, the DNA is TGTGCCAGCAGCTCCGGAGGGGGGAGGTCACCCCTCCACTTT. The V gene is TRBV7-9, the J gene TRBJ1-6; possibly TRBD1 for D (6 bases). Germline V gives CDR1 SEHNR, CDR2 FQNEAQ (reference sequence). Trimming took off 4 bases at V and 10 bases at J, with 14 bases between the two ends. The CDR3 extends over 14 amino acids.

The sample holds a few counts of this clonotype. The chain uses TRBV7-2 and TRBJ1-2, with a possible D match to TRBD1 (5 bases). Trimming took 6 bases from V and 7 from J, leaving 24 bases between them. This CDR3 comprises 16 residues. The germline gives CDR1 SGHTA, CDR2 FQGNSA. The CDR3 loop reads CASRLGRAEGNGGYTF. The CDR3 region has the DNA TGTGCCAGCAGGCTCGGGAGGGCAGAGGGGAACGGTGGCTACACCTTC.

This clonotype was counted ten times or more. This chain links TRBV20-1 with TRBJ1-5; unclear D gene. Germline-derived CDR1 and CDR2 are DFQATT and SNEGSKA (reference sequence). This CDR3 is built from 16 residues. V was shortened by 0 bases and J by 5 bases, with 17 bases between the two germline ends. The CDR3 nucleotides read TGCAGTGCTAGAGATTGGAGTTTTGGGAGTTATCAGCCCCAGCATTTT. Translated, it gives CSARDWSFGSYQPQHF.

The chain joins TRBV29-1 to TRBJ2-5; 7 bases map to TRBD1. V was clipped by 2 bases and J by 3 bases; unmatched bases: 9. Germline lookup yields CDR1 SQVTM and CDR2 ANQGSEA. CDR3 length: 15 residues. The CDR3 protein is CSVEWWRQGEETQYF. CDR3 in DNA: TGCAGCGTTGAATGGTGGAGACAGGGTGAAGAGACCCAGTACTTC.